These T cell receptor beta chains were read from a single sample in a study of OX40 agonist ivuxolimab in advanced cancers. Assay used: immunoSEQ multiplex PCR; TCRdb lists only in-frame clones, some missing. The sample lists around 15,000 clones; 81% were seen once. The sample here was CD4+ or CD8+ T cells sorted from blood, taken in a trial of the OX40 agonist ivuxolimab. The receptors originated from an adult with an advanced solid tumor such as melanoma, head and neck, liver or kidney cancer. CDR3s include the opening cysteine and the closing phenylalanine or tryptophan. A D gene is named only where the DNA matches it firmly. Not all rows give a size; the values are once, few, many and, for expanded clones, a class.

J gene: TRBJ2-2
D gene: TRBD1
clone size: NA
V gene: TRBV28
CDR3 protein: CASSGRQGSNTGELFF
CDR3 DNA: TGTGCCAGCAGCGGCAGACAGGGGAGTAACACCGGGGAGCTGTTTTTT

J gene: TRBJ2-2
D gene: NA
clone size: NA
V gene: TRBV27
CDR3 protein: CASSLGDRGRGELFF
CDR3 DNA: TGTGCCAGCAGTTTAGGGGACCGAGGAAGAGGGGAGCTGTTTTTT

J gene: TRBJ1-4
D gene: NA
clone size: NA
V gene: TRBV4-3
CDR3 protein: CASSQMPRTDNEKLFF
CDR3 DNA: TGCGCCAGCAGCCAAATGCCCCGGACGGATAATGAAAAACTGTTTTTT

J gene: TRBJ2-7
D gene: NA
clone size: NA
V gene: TRBV7-6
CDR3 protein: CASSLRDAVRAYEQYF
CDR3 DNA: TGTGCCAGCAGCTTACGGGACGCCGTGAGAGCCTACGAGCAGTACTTC

J gene: TRBJ2-3
D gene: TRBD2
clone size: NA
V gene: TRBV6-1
CDR3 protein: CASSEAAGGTDTQYF
CDR3 DNA: TGTGCCAGCAGTGAAGCAGCGGGAGGCACAGATACGCAGTATTTT

J gene: TRBJ2-7
D gene: TRBD1
clone size: NA
V gene: TRBV2
CDR3 protein: CASSGTGYDEQYF
CDR3 DNA: TGTGCCAGCAGCGGGACAGGGTACGACGAGCAGTACTTC

J gene: TRBJ1-4
D gene: TRBD1
clone size: once
V gene: TRBV7-8
CDR3 protein: CASSFSPLAGGDEKLFF
CDR3 DNA: TGTGCCAGCAGCTTCTCCCCGTTGGCAGGGGGCGACGAAAAACTGTTTTTT

J gene: TRBJ1-1
D gene: NA
clone size: NA
V gene: TRBV7-9
CDR3 protein: CASSPDVGTNTEAFF
CDR3 DNA: TGTGCCAGCAGCCCGGACGTAGGGACGAACACTGAAGCTTTCTTT

J gene: TRBJ2-3
D gene: TRBD1
clone size: few
V gene: TRBV6-4
CDR3 protein: CASSDGSGGETDTQYF
CDR3 DNA: TGTGCCAGCAGTGATGGGTCAGGGGGCGAAACAGATACGCAGTATTTT

J gene: TRBJ2-3
D gene: TRBD1
clone size: NA
V gene: TRBV7-9
CDR3 protein: CASSAGQVSTDTQYF
CDR3 DNA: TGTGCCAGCAGCGCGGGACAGGTTAGCACAGATACGCAGTATTTT

J gene: TRBJ2-7
D gene: NA
clone size: NA
V gene: TRBV27
CDR3 protein: CASSFRVSYEQYF
CDR3 DNA: TGTGCCAGCAGTTTCCGGGTTTCCTACGAGCAGTACTTC

J gene: TRBJ2-5
D gene: NA
clone size: few
V gene: TRBV6-5
CDR3 protein: CASSVLGGEETQYF
CDR3 DNA: TGTGCCAGCAGTGTACTGGGGGGAGAAGAGACCCAGTACTTC

J gene: TRBJ1-2
D gene: TRBD1
clone size: NA
V gene: TRBV9
CDR3 protein: CASSLGTVYGYTF
CDR3 DNA: TGTGCCAGCAGCCTCGGGACAGTCTATGGCTACACCTTC

J gene: TRBJ2-5
D gene: NA
clone size: NA
V gene: TRBV15
CDR3 protein: CATSERSRVQETQYF
CDR3 DNA: TGTGCCACCAGCGAAAGATCTAGGGTTCAAGAGACCCAGTACTTC

J gene: TRBJ1-5
D gene: NA
clone size: NA
V gene: TRBV19
CDR3 protein: CASSIGGGLNQPQHF
CDR3 DNA: TGTGCCAGTAGTATCGGGGGGGGGCTCAATCAGCCCCAGCATTTT

J gene: TRBJ1-5
D gene: TRBD1
clone size: NA
V gene: TRBV5-8
CDR3 protein: CASSLGTGVRQPQHF
CDR3 DNA: TGTGCCAGCAGCTTAGGGACAGGGGTGAGGCAGCCCCAGCATTTT

J gene: TRBJ1-6
D gene: NA
clone size: NA
V gene: TRBV4-1
CDR3 protein: CASSQTGQGDSPLHF
CDR3 DNA: TGCGCCAGCAGCCAGACTGGTCAGGGTGATTCACCCCTCCACTTT

J gene: TRBJ2-3
D gene: NA
clone size: NA
V gene: TRBV7-2
CDR3 protein: CASSQGSGGSTDTQYF
CDR3 DNA: TGTGCCAGCAGCCAAGGGTCCGGGGGAAGCACAGATACGCAGTATTTT

J gene: TRBJ2-5
D gene: TRBD1
clone size: NA
V gene: TRBV9
CDR3 protein: CASSGAGTVETQYF
CDR3 DNA: TGTGCCAGCAGCGGAGCTGGGACAGTGGAGACCCAGTACTTC

J gene: TRBJ2-7
D gene: NA
clone size: NA
V gene: TRBV19
CDR3 protein: CASSILGPDNEQYF
CDR3 DNA: TGTGCCAGTAGTATATTAGGACCCGACAACGAGCAGTACTTC

J gene: TRBJ2-7
D gene: NA
clone size: NA
V gene: TRBV7-9
CDR3 protein: CATSGVETYEQYF
CDR3 DNA: TGTGCCACCTCCGGGGTGGAAACCTACGAGCAGTACTTC

J gene: TRBJ1-5
D gene: NA
clone size: medium-sized
V gene: TRBV7-9
CDR3 protein: CASSLGTQPQHF
CDR3 DNA: TGTGCCAGCAGCTTAGGAACCCAGCCCCAGCATTTT

J gene: TRBJ1-2
D gene: NA
clone size: NA
V gene: TRBV27
CDR3 protein: CASSAPGPGGYTF
CDR3 DNA: TGTGCCAGCAGTGCCCCGGGGCCCGGTGGCTACACCTTC

J gene: TRBJ2-7
D gene: NA
clone size: NA
V gene: TRBV19
CDR3 protein: CASSIKGIYYEQYF
CDR3 DNA: TGTGCCAGTAGTATTAAAGGAATTTACTACGAGCAGTACTTC

J gene: TRBJ2-2
D gene: NA
clone size: NA
V gene: TRBV7-3
CDR3 protein: CASSLLSHEINTGELFF
CDR3 DNA: TGTGCCAGCAGCTTACTATCACACGAAATAAACACCGGGGAGCTGTTTTTT

J gene: TRBJ1-1
D gene: NA
clone size: once
V gene: TRBV25-1
CDR3 protein: CASSAPGANTEAFF
CDR3 DNA: TGTGCCAGCAGTGCACCGGGGGCGAACACTGAAGCTTTCTTT

J gene: TRBJ1-2
D gene: NA
clone size: few
V gene: TRBV6-1
CDR3 protein: CASSASLPPGHRSYGYTF
CDR3 DNA: TGTGCCAGCAGTGCCTCGTTGCCCCCGGGACATCGGAGCTATGGCTACACCTTC